The next 23 T cell receptor beta chains were all read from a single sample in a study of blood T cell repertoires in COVID-19. The table came from immunoSEQ multiplex PCR; TCRdb's copy has only in-frame clones and leaves some out. The data contain about 42,000 clones, roughly four fifths of them seen just once; the ten biggest clones take up roughly 28%. Sequenced sample: peripheral blood. Receptor source: a woman in her seventies with acute or convalescent COVID-19.

The gene calls are TRBV9 and TRBJ2-7, with a tentative D call TRBD2 (5 bases). Germline loops: CDR1 SGDLS, CDR2 YYNGEE. V was pared by 0 bases and J by 3 bases, with 7 bases between. The CDR3 has 13 residues. CDR3 nucleotides: TGTGCCAGCAGCGTAGACGGAGGCTACGAGCAGTACTTC. It encodes CASSVDGGYEQYF.

The chain links TRBV10-3 to TRBJ1-1; 8 bases are a match to TRBD1. From germline, CDR1 is ENHRY and CDR2 SYGVKD. V trimming: 2 bases; J trimming: 5 bases; junction bases outside the gene matches: 4. This CDR3 is built from 14 residues. The CDR3: CAISEGQGWTEAFF. The CDR3 DNA reads as TGTGCCATCAGTGAGGGACAGGGTTGGACTGAAGCTTTCTTT.

This clone was recorded a few times. The chain employs TRBV18 and TRBJ1-1, with D perhaps matching TRBD1 (5 bases). This CDR3 is 14 amino acids long. CDR1 and CDR2 from the germline V gene are KGHSH and LQKENI. Trimming cost V 4 bases and J 3 bases, with 12 bases left between them. CDR3 in amino acids: CASSQGVIYTEAFF. For the CDR3, the DNA is TGTGCCAGCTCACAAGGGGTTATTTACACTGAAGCTTTCTTT.

V gene TRBV3-1 (or the pseudogene TRBV3-2) combines with J gene TRBJ2-6, with D perhaps TRBD1 (5 bases). Trimming removed 2 bases from V and 2 bases from J, with 7 bases in between. Germline values: CDR1 LGHDT, CDR2 YNNKEL (reference sequence). The CDR3 runs 15 residues. The CDR3 nucleotides are TGTGCCAGCAGCCAATGGGGCCCTGGGGCCAACGTCCTGACTTTC. It is translated as CASSQWGPGANVLTF.

This rearrangement joins TRBV19 to TRBJ2-7; D is undetermined. CDR3 length equals 12 residues. Germline V lookup: CDR1 LNHDA, CDR2 SQIVND (reference sequence). Trimming cost V 2 bases and J 4 bases, with 6 bases left between them. CDR3 protein: CASSINGYEQYF. CDR3 DNA: TGTGCCAGTAGTATAAACGGGTACGAGCAGTACTTC.

This clone was picked up a small number of times. The genes are TRBV29-1 and TRBJ2-3, with a tentative D call TRBD2 (7 bases). Trimming left V 6 bases short and J 5 bases short, with 18 bases between. The CDR3 length is 14 residues. CDR1 and CDR2 (germline): SQVTM, ANQGSEA. DNA for the CDR3: TGCAGCGTCCTGGGGGGGGGCGCAGGAGATACGCAGTATTTT. Translation gives CSVLGGGAGDTQYF.

This clone appeared a single time. The chain has TRBV12-5 and TRBJ1-1; 8 bases match TRBD1. CDR3 length: 16 residues. The V segment lost 0 bases and the J segment 4 bases; nucleotides outside the gene matches: 7. CDR1 LGHNT and CDR2 FRNRAP come from the germline V gene. CDR3 nucleotides: TGTGCTAGTGGTTTGGTCCTCGGACAGGGCGGCACTGAAGCTTTCTTT. Protein product: CASGLVLGQGGTEAFF.

The rearrangement joins TRBV15 to TRBJ2-1; TRBD2 matches at 9 bases. Germline V gene sequence: CDR1 LNHNV, CDR2 YYDKDF (reference sequence). The J segment lost 2 bases and the V segment lost 0 bases, leaving 2 bases of the junction unmatched. This CDR3 has 16 residues. The CDR3 region is CATSRDSGRAYNEQFF. The CDR3 bases are TGTGCCACCAGCAGAGATAGCGGGAGAGCCTACAATGAGCAGTTCTTC.

The sample holds one count of this clone. The chain employs TRBV5-1 and TRBJ2-5; TRBD2 matches at 11 bases. Germline V gene lookup returns CDR1 SGHRS and CDR2 YFSETQ. After removal of 3 bases from V and 2 bases from J, the junction contained 9 bases not matched to a gene. This CDR3 is 17 amino acids long. The CDR3 bases are TGCGCCAGCAGCTCAGGGACTAGCGGCCTAAATCAAGAGACCCAGTACTTC. Translation gives CASSSGTSGLNQETQYF.

This clone was counted a few times. The chain links TRBV7-9 to TRBJ2-1; 8 nucleotides agree with TRBD1. From germline, CDR1 is SEHNR and CDR2 FQNEAQ (reference sequence). CDR3 size: 16 residues. V was clipped by 5 bases and J by 9 bases; unmatched bases: 15. The CDR3 loop is CASSLGASGGFGEQFF. CDR3 bases: TGTGCCAGCAGCCTAGGGGCTTCAGGGGGCTTCGGTGAGCAGTTCTTC.

V gene TRBV5-1 combines with J gene TRBJ2-1, with TRBD2 matching 16 bases. CDR3 length: 16 residues. J gave up 7 bases and V 3 bases, and 4 bases lay outside the gene matches. Germline loops: CDR1 SGHRS, CDR2 YFSETQ. The CDR3 protein is CASSSGTSGRANEQFF. Written as DNA, the CDR3 is TGCGCCAGCAGCTCCGGGACTAGCGGGAGGGCGAATGAGCAGTTCTTC.

This clone came up a few times. CDR3 DNA sequence: TGTGCCTGGAGTATGGTTGCGGGCACTGAAGCTTTCTTT. This translates into CAWSMVAGTEAFF. This chain uses TRBV30 with TRBJ1-1; D is unresolved. CDR3 length: 13 amino acids. CDR1 and CDR2 (germline): GTSNPN, SVGIG (reference sequence). Trimming removed 2 bases from V and 4 bases from J, with 11 bases in between.

This chain uses TRBV28 with TRBJ1-4; tentative D call: TRBD1 (5 bases). Trimming shortened V by 5 bases and J by 0 bases, and 13 bases separated the two germline ends. This CDR3 spans 16 amino acids. CDR1 MDHEN and CDR2 SYDVKM come from the germline V gene. The CDR3 sequence is CASSTPGGATNEKLFF. The CDR3 region has the DNA TGTGCCAGCAGTACTCCGGGGGGGGCAACTAATGAAAAACTGTTTTTT. The full variable domain, completed using reference TRBV28 and TRBJ1-4, is DVKVTQSSRYLVKRTGEKVFLECVQDMDHENMFWYRQDPGLGLRLIYFSYDVKMKEKGDIPEGYSVSREKKERFSLILESASTNQTSMYLCASSTPGGATNEKLFFGSGTQLSVL.

The sample holds one count of this clone. The chain couples TRBV5-6 to TRBJ1-5; 9 nucleotides agree with TRBD1. The J segment lost 7 bases and the V segment lost 1 base, leaving 6 bases of the junction unmatched. This CDR3 region has 15 residues. CDR1 is SGHDT, CDR2 YYEEEE, per germline. Written as DNA, the CDR3 is TGTGCCAGCAGCTTGAGACAGGGGGTTGGACAGCCCCAGCATTTT. It specifies CASSLRQGVGQPQHF.

The chain has TRBV20-1 and TRBJ1-3; TRBD1 is a possible D gene (5 bases). This CDR3 is built from 15 residues. With 3 bases removed from V and 9 bases from J, the gap between germline ends came to 21 bases. CDR1 is DFQATT and CDR2 is SNEGSKA in the germline V gene (reference sequence). This CDR3 reads CSASSGAPPIGTIYF. The CDR3 DNA reads TGCAGTGCTAGTAGCGGGGCCCCGCCTATAGGCACCATATATTTT.

CDR3 protein: CASSLLRGRTYNEQFF. The CDR3 DNA reads as TGTGCCAGCAGCCTCCTCAGGGGCCGTACCTACAATGAGCAGTTCTTC. The chain combines TRBV11-2 with TRBJ2-1, with D possibly matching TRBD1 (6 bases). Per germline, CDR1 SGHAT and CDR2 FQNNGV. V was clipped by 5 bases and J by 2 bases, with 16 bases between them. There are 16 residues in the CDR3.

CDR3 region: CASSLSPGQGPASGGYTF. Written as DNA, the CDR3 is TGTGCCAGCAGCTTGTCCCCGGGACAGGGGCCGGCTTCCGGTGGCTACACCTTC. The chain couples TRBV5-6 to TRBJ1-2; 10 bases align to TRBD1. The junction had 16 bases not matched to a gene; V was cut back by 1 base and J by 7 bases. The germline V gene has CDR1 SGHDT and CDR2 YYEEEE. This CDR3 is built from 18 residues.

V and J are TRBV27 and TRBJ1-2; D uncertain. V lost 5 bases and J 4 bases, leaving 17 bases between the germline ends. Germline CDR1 reads MNHEY; CDR2 reads SMNVEV (reference sequence). This CDR3 has 15 residues. The chain's CDR3 is CASSPYPGSGYGYTF. In DNA form, the CDR3 reads TGTGCCAGCAGTCCTTACCCGGGGTCTGGCTATGGCTACACCTTC.

This sequence joins TRBV5-1 and TRBJ2-4, with 10 bases fitting TRBD1. The J segment lost 8 bases and the V segment lost 4 bases, leaving 6 bases of the junction unmatched. The CDR3 has 14 amino acids. Germline V gene data show CDR1 as SGHRS and CDR2 as YFSETQ. The CDR3 spells CASSPGQGWYIQYF. The CDR3 DNA is TGCGCCAGCAGCCCGGGACAGGGGTGGTACATTCAGTACTTC.

The chain has TRBV4-2 and TRBJ1-2, with D unclear. The germline V gene has CDR1 LGHNA and CDR2 YNFKEQ. The CDR3 covers 15 residues. V shed 0 bases and J shed 6 bases, with 14 bases lying between them. This CDR3 reads CASSQDQWAENGYTF. CDR3 nucleotide sequence: TGTGCCAGCAGCCAAGATCAATGGGCAGAAAATGGCTACACCTTC.

CDR3 coding DNA: TGTGCCACCAGCAGAGATCAGGGATCCTATGGCTACACCTTC. Its translation is CATSRDQGSYGYTF. J is TRBJ1-2 and V is TRBV15, with D maybe TRBD1 (5 bases). The germline gives CDR1 LNHNV, CDR2 YYDKDF (reference sequence). This CDR3 has 14 residues. Trimming removed 0 bases at V and 4 bases at J, with 9 bases between.

V gene TRBV3-1 (or the pseudogene TRBV3-2) combines with J gene TRBJ1-1; no clear D. The CDR3 has 14 residues. The germline V gene encodes CDR1 LGHDT and CDR2 YNNKEL (reference sequence). V shed 4 bases and J shed 1 base, with 10 bases lying between them. The DNA for the CDR3 is TGTGCCAGCAGCCCGGGAAGAGCGAACACTGAAGCTTTCTTT. This translates into CASSPGRANTEAFF.

The chain recombines TRBV2 with TRBJ1-3; D uncertain. With 0 bases removed from V and 4 bases from J, the gap between germline ends came to 7 bases. This CDR3 has 14 residues. Looked up from germline, CDR1 is SNHLY and CDR2 is FYNNEI. The CDR3 DNA is TGTGCCAGCAGTGAAGCGCGGTGGGGAAACACCATATATTTT. It is translated as CASSEARWGNTIYF.